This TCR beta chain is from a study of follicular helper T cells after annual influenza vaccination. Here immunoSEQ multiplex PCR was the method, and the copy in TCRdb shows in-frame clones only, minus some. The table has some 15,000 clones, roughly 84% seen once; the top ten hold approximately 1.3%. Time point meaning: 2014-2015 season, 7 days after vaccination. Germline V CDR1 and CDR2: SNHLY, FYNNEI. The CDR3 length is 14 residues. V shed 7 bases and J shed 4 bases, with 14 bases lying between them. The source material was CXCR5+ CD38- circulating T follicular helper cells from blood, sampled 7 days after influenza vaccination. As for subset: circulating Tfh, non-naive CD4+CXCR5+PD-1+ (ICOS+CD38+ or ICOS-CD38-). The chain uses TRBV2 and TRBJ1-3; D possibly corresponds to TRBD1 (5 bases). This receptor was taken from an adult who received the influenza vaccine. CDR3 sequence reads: CASKGQGYGNTIYF. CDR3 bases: TGTGCCAGCAAAGGGCAGGGATACGGAAACACCATATATTTT.